The 10 T cell receptor beta chains listed next were all sequenced from one sample in a study of T cell responses to AZD1222 COVID-19 vaccine. Assay: immunoSEQ multiplex PCR; the TCRdb copy retains only in-frame clones and omits some. The data hold around 92,000 clones, with around 90% observed a single time. Material: peripheral blood, obtained on day 0 of AZD1222 vaccination. All receptors derive from an adult in good health.

The rearrangement joins TRBV5-8 to TRBJ2-4; TRBD1 aligns across 10 bases. The CDR3 length is 18 residues. Germline V gives CDR1 SGHTS, CDR2 YDEGEE. The ends lost 4 bases at V and 1 base at J; junction bases unmatched: 11. The CDR3 coding sequence is TGTGCCAGCAGCCGAACGGACAGGGGGATGACGGCCAAAAACATTCAGTACTTC. Translating gives CASSRTDRGMTAKNIQYF. Full variable domain (outside the CDR3, taken from reference TRBV5-8 and TRBJ2-4): EAGVTQSPTHLIKTRGQQATLRCSPISGHTSVYWYQQALGLGLQFLLWYDEGEERNRGNFPPRFSGRQFPNYSSELNVNALELEDSALYLCASSRTDRGMTAKNIQYFGAGTRLSVL.

This chain joins TRBV7-3 and TRBJ2-2, with a possible D match to TRBD1 (6 bases). The CDR3 sequence is 15 residues long. Germline V gene data show CDR1 as SGHTA and CDR2 as FQGTGA. The V gene lost 5 bases and the J gene lost 3 bases, with 13 bases spanning the gap. CDR3 protein: CASSVGQTHTGELFF. CDR3 nucleotide sequence: TGTGCCAGCAGCGTCGGACAGACCCACACCGGGGAGCTGTTTTTT.

This sequence joins TRBV3-1 (or the pseudogene TRBV3-2) and TRBJ1-1; the match to TRBD1 covers 11 bases. CDR1 and CDR2 from the germline V gene are LGHDT and YNNKEL (reference sequence). The CDR3 totals 22 residues. Losses at the gene ends were 6 bases for V and 2 bases for J; bases not matched to a gene: 26. CDR3 amino acids: CASRAGTGGRPPPGTENTEAFF. CDR3 bases: TGTGCCAGCAGAGCCGGGACAGGGGGTCGCCCTCCCCCAGGAACGGAAAACACTGAAGCTTTCTTT.

V is TRBV5-4 and J is TRBJ1-5; D might be TRBD1 (6 bases). The CDR3 covers 14 residues. V lost 2 bases and J 1 base, leaving 7 bases between the germline ends. From germline, CDR1 is SGHNT and CDR2 YYREEE (reference sequence). CDR3 coding DNA: TGTGCCAGCAGCTTCCAGGGGAGCAATCAGCCCCAGCATTTT. The encoded protein is CASSFQGSNQPQHF. Looking up the rest from reference TRBV5-4 and TRBJ1-5 gives the full variable domain: ETGVTQSPTHLIKTRGQQVTLRCSSQSGHNTVSWYQQALGQGPQFIFQYYREEENGRGNFPPRFSGLQFPNYSSELNVNALELDDSALYLCASSFQGSNQPQHFGDGTRLSIL.

The chain carries TRBV3-1 (or the pseudogene TRBV3-2) and TRBJ2-3; 13 bases map to TRBD2. The CDR3 has 21 amino acids. The trim removed 1 base at V and 4 bases at J, leaving 17 bases unmatched. CDR1 LGHDT and CDR2 YNNKEL come from the germline V gene (reference sequence). CDR3 region: CASSQGEKKLAGGPGPDTQYF. The CDR3 DNA follows: TGTGCCAGCAGCCAAGGCGAGAAAAAACTAGCGGGGGGGCCGGGACCAGATACGCAGTATTTT.

The chain recombines TRBV10-3 with TRBJ2-6; D is possibly TRBD2 (5 bases). This CDR3 has 15 residues. V shed 6 bases and J shed 4 bases, with 13 bases lying between them. CDR1 and CDR2 from the germline V gene are ENHRY and SYGVKD. The DNA for the CDR3 is TGTGCCATCAGCCCTCCAAGAGGGGGGGCCAACGTCCTGACTTTC. Its protein is CAISPPRGGANVLTF.

This chain links TRBV5-1 with TRBJ1-6; TRBD1 agrees at 8 bases. In germline, CDR1 is SGHRS, CDR2 YFSETQ. J gave up 6 bases and V 2 bases, and 4 bases lay outside the gene matches. This CDR3 comprises 15 residues. This CDR3 is CASSLSGGFNSPLHF. In nucleotides, the CDR3 is TGCGCCAGCAGCTTATCAGGGGGCTTTAATTCACCCCTCCACTTT. Complete variable domain (other parts from reference TRBV5-1 and TRBJ1-6): KAGVTQTPRYLIKTRGQQVTLSCSPISGHRSVSWYQQTPGQGLQFLFEYFSETQRNKGNFPGRFSGRQFSNSRSEMNVSTLELGDSALYLCASSLSGGFNSPLHFGNGTRLTVT.

This chain uses TRBV4-3 with TRBJ1-3; D is unclear. The CDR3 has 15 residues. The germline V gene has CDR1 LGHNA and CDR2 YSLEER. V lost 2 bases, J lost 4 bases, and 12 bases lay in between. The CDR3 DNA reads TGCGCCAGCAGCCAAACTGGATTAGGAGGAAACACCATATATTTT. As protein: CASSQTGLGGNTIYF.

This clone has a single count. The chain has TRBV5-1 and TRBJ2-3; D is tentatively TRBD1 or TRBD2 (7 bases each). In germline, CDR1 is SGHRS, CDR2 YFSETQ. The CDR3 has 15 residues. Trimming removed 2 bases from V and 0 bases from J, with 10 bases in between. The CDR3: CASSFQGGSTDTQYF. The CDR3 nucleotides read TGCGCCAGCAGCTTTCAGGGGGGGAGCACAGATACGCAGTATTTT.

The table lists this clone with a count of one. J is TRBJ2-3 and V is TRBV29-1, with D maybe TRBD1 (5 bases). The CDR3 has 14 residues. V shed 7 bases and J shed 1 base, with 15 bases lying between them. Germline V gives CDR1 SQVTM, CDR2 ANQGSEA. Here the CDR3 reads CSAAGRAGTDTQYF. CDR3 DNA sequence: TGCAGCGCCGCCGGCAGGGCGGGCACAGATACGCAGTATTTT.